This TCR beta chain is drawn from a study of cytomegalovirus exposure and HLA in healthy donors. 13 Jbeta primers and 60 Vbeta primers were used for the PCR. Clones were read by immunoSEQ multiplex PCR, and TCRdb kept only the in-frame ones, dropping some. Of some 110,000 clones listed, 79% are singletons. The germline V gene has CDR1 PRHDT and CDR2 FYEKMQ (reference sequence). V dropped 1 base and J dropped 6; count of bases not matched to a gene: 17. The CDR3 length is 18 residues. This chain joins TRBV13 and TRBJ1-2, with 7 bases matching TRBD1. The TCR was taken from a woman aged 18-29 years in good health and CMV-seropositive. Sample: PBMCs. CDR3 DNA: TGTGCCAGCAGCTTAGAGGCTGGCAGGGGGTGGAATCTCGATGGCTACACCTTC. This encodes CASSLEAGRGWNLDGYTF.